The 32 T cell receptor beta chains below all came from one sample that was sequenced in a study of CXCR3-negative and CXCR3-positive naive CD8 T cells. TRB cDNA was prepared as libraries by UMI-labeled 5' RACE. After re-calling the 5' RACE reads, TCRdb lists one entry per CDR3 protein, DNA absent. This sample contains 45,000 to 70,000 distinct CDR3 sequences. Sample: memory CD8+ T cells from blood. The receptors here all came from a human donor in good health. Some clones in this sample may be carry-over from other donors' samples.

This chain joins TRBV20-1 and TRBJ2-3; TCRdb's D call of TRBD1 is untestable without DNA. The CDR3 has 16 amino acids. Germline V gives CDR1 DFQATT, CDR2 SNEGSKA (reference sequence). The CDR3 loop is CSARRRVLDSTDTQYF.

The chain links TRBV12-3 or TRBV12-4 to TRBJ1-1; TCRdb selects TRBD1, and the lack of DNA leaves this call unchecked. There are 13 residues in the CDR3. The CDR3 loop reads CASSFPGNTEAFF.

The chain recombines TRBV19 with TRBJ2-7; as DNA is missing, the TRBD2 call by TCRdb cannot be tested. The CDR3 sequence is 11 residues long. Germline assignment: CDR1 LNHDA and CDR2 SQIVND (reference sequence). The CDR3 region is CASEQGGEQYF.

The V call is TRBV7-9, the J call TRBJ2-5; the D call of TRBD1 rests on TCRdb alone, since no DNA is present to check it. This CDR3 is 15 amino acids long. Germline V gene lookup returns CDR1 SEHNR and CDR2 FQNEAQ (reference sequence). This CDR3 reads CASATGQGLLETQYF.

This chain connects TRBV15 to TRBJ2-2. This CDR3 spans 13 amino acids. Germline lookup yields CDR1 LNHNV and CDR2 YYDKDF (reference sequence). The CDR3 spells CATSPVVAGELFF. Combining the CDR3 with reference TRBV15 and TRBJ2-2 gives the whole variable domain DAMVIQNPRYQVTQFGKPVTLSCSQTLNHNVMYWYQQKSSQAPKLLFHYYDKDFNNEADTPDNFQSRRPNTSFCFLDIRSPGLGDTAMYLCATSPVVAGELFFGEGSRLTVL.

This chain's CDR3 is CASSQDLDSRGDNEQFF. This chain links TRBV4-3 with TRBJ2-1; the TRBD2 assignment by TCRdb is unverifiable without DNA. This CDR3 region has 17 residues. The germline V gene has CDR1 LGHNA and CDR2 YSLEER.

V usage is TRBV3-1 and J usage is TRBJ2-7. Germline V CDR1 and CDR2: LGHDT, YNNKEL (reference sequence). This CDR3 is 14 amino acids long. The CDR3 protein is CASSQYRGTYEQYF.

The chain combines TRBV9 with TRBJ1-1; as DNA is missing, the TRBD1 call by TCRdb cannot be tested. The CDR3 has 14 amino acids. Germline V gene data show CDR1 as SGDLS and CDR2 as YYNGEE. The CDR3 is CASSPWTANTEAFF.

This chain uses TRBV4-2 with TRBJ2-3; TCRdb's D call, TRBD1, is unchecked because there is no DNA. This CDR3 comprises 15 residues. The germline gives CDR1 LGHNA, CDR2 YNFKEQ. CDR3 protein: CASQDPGAGGDTQYF.

J is TRBJ1-2 and V is TRBV20-1. In germline, CDR1 is DFQATT, CDR2 SNEGSKA (reference sequence). The CDR3 consists of 15 residues. This CDR3 reads CSALELGGRDYGYTF.

The J gene is TRBJ2-3, the V gene TRBV2; TCRdb returns TRBD2, unconfirmable since there is no DNA. The CDR3 is 12 residues long. Germline CDR1 is SNHLY and CDR2 is FYNNEI. CDR3 amino acids: CASTDRRDTQYF.

Considering frequency, this clonotype is large (0.1 to 1%). The chain combines TRBV6-2 or TRBV6-3 with TRBJ2-5; the TCRdb call, TRBD1, lacks DNA for checking. CDR3 length: 15 amino acids. Germline CDR1 MNHEY, CDR2 SVGEGT. CDR3: CASSPTTGEVETQYF.

The rearrangement links TRBV9 to TRBJ1-2; with no DNA, the TCRdb D assignment of TRBD1 cannot be verified. The V gene's germline CDR1 is SGDLS and CDR2 YYNGEE. The CDR3 is 16 residues long. CDR3 protein: CASSLSGEKSPYGYTF.

The genes are TRBV7-9 and TRBJ1-4. This CDR3 comprises 15 residues. Germline loops: CDR1 SEHNR, CDR2 FQNEAQ (reference sequence). CDR3 amino acids: CASSGSGPTNEKLFF.

The chain couples TRBV12-3 or TRBV12-4 to TRBJ2-2; TCRdb designates TRBD2, a call that cannot be tested without DNA. This CDR3 region has 14 residues. The CDR3 sequence is CASSWDSGAGELFF.

This sequence joins TRBV28 and TRBJ2-7; with no DNA, the TCRdb D assignment of TRBD1 cannot be verified. This CDR3 region has 12 residues. The germline gives CDR1 MDHEN, CDR2 SYDVKM. CDR3 region: CASSMTGDEQYF.

The chain is built from TRBV18 and TRBJ1-1; TCRdb reports TRBD1, a call that lacks DNA to check it against. This CDR3 has 12 residues. Germline assignment: CDR1 KGHSH and CDR2 LQKENI. CDR3 protein: CASSPPGPEAFF.

The chain couples TRBV7-6 to TRBJ2-1; TCRdb calls TRBD1, which cannot be checked without DNA. The CDR3 length is 12 residues. The germline gives CDR1 SGHVS, CDR2 FNYEAQ. Here the CDR3 reads CASSSSGGYLFF.

J is TRBJ2-7 and V is TRBV29-1. Germline V gene data show CDR1 as SQVTM and CDR2 as ANQGSEA. The CDR3 loop spans 12 amino acids. CDR3 loop: CSVVFSSYEQYF.

This chain joins TRBV28 and TRBJ2-7. The V gene's germline CDR1 is MDHEN and CDR2 SYDVKM. The CDR3 spans 14 residues. CDR3 sequence: CASSFRGISYEQYF.

The chain couples TRBV6-2 or TRBV6-3 to TRBJ2-1; the TCRdb D gene call, TRBD2, has no DNA to confirm it. This CDR3 comprises 14 residues. Germline V gives CDR1 MNHEY, CDR2 SVGEGT. This CDR3 reads CASSPGTSYNEQFF.

The chain employs TRBV29-1 and TRBJ2-7. CDR3 length equals 14 residues. CDR1 and CDR2 (germline): SQVTM, ANQGSEA. The CDR3: CSVEIDDKLYEQYF.

V gene TRBV3-1 combines with J gene TRBJ2-7; TCRdb's D call of TRBD1 is untestable without DNA. The germline CDR1 and CDR2 sequences are LGHDT and YNNKEL (reference sequence). This CDR3 contains 15 residues. CDR3 amino acids: CASSQGLGGGYEQYF.

The chain couples TRBV7-6 to TRBJ2-7. Germline V gives CDR1 SGHVS, CDR2 FNYEAQ. The CDR3 is made up of 14 amino acids. CDR3 in amino acids: CASSLIGSSYEQYF. Full variable domain (rest looked up from reference TRBV7-6 and TRBJ2-7): GAGVSQSPRYKVTKRGQDVALRCDPISGHVSLYWYRQALGQGPEFLTYFNYEAQQDKSGLPNDRFSAERPEGSISTLTIQRTEQRDSAMYRCASSLIGSSYEQYFGPGTRLTVT.

The V call is TRBV7-8, the J call TRBJ1-4; lacking DNA, the TRBD1 call made by TCRdb goes unchecked. Germline values: CDR1 SGHVS, CDR2 FQNEAQ. The CDR3 is made up of 16 amino acids. CDR3 residues: CASSSSAGPTNEKLFF.

The chain links TRBV28 to TRBJ2-1; TCRdb selects TRBD1, and the lack of DNA leaves this call unchecked. Per germline, CDR1 MDHEN and CDR2 SYDVKM. This CDR3 has 13 amino acids. The CDR3 here is CASSLAQGSEQFF.

The chain recombines TRBV7-6 with TRBJ2-2; TCRdb picks TRBD1, but there is no DNA to check that call. The CDR3 runs to 14 residues. Per germline, CDR1 SGHVS and CDR2 FNYEAQ. This CDR3 is CASSLGQDTGELFF.

The chain combines TRBV29-1 with TRBJ2-7; TCRdb outputs TRBD1, but without DNA this stays unchecked. Germline V gene sequence: CDR1 SQVTM, CDR2 ANQGSEA. This CDR3 spans 14 amino acids. The CDR3 loop is CSVGRQGYGYEQYF.

This chain joins TRBV7-6 and TRBJ2-1; TCRdb designates TRBD2, a call that cannot be tested without DNA. The CDR3 totals 16 residues. CDR1 is SGHVS, CDR2 FNYEAQ, per germline. The CDR3 region is CASSLVPSSSYNEQFF.

This chain joins TRBV11-2 and TRBJ2-1; TCRdb calls TRBD2, which cannot be checked without DNA. The germline V gene encodes CDR1 SGHAT and CDR2 FQNNGV. The CDR3 is made up of 18 amino acids. This chain's CDR3 is CASSARTSGEGGYNEQFF.

The rearrangement links TRBV20-1 to TRBJ2-3; the D call of TRBD2 rests on TCRdb alone, since no DNA is present to check it. The CDR3 length is 16 residues. Per the germline V gene, CDR1 is DFQATT and CDR2 is SNEGSKA (reference sequence). The CDR3 sequence: CSAIPSAGGRSDTQYF.

The chain employs TRBV10-2 and TRBJ2-7; TCRdb's D call, TRBD2, is unchecked because there is no DNA. The CDR3 is made up of 16 amino acids. Germline V gene sequence: CDR1 WSHSY, CDR2 SAAADI. CDR3 residues: CASRTQLAGVIHEQYF.